This TCR beta chain is from a study of cytomegalovirus exposure and HLA in healthy donors. Healthy bone marrow donors supplied every sample. This clone rates as medium-sized. Its antigen is as yet unknown. The CDR3 is made up of 13 amino acids. Trimming removed 5 bases at V and 8 bases at J, with 15 bases between. From germline, CDR1 is MNHEY and CDR2 SVGAGI. General study findings and limits: The presence/absence work took it that sequencing depth was about the same across donors. One later analysis reportedly identified an Asian-associated ancestry cluster that showed fewer N-insertions than the roughly 670-donor mean.

The study ran its PCR with 60 Vbeta and 13 Jbeta primers. The protocol was immunoSEQ multiplex PCR, while the TCRdb copy is restricted to in-frame clones and leaves out a portion. The sample lists about 100,000 clones, around 75% occurring once. The J gene is TRBJ1-2, the V gene TRBV6-5, with unresolved D. The specimen sequenced was PBMCs. The sequence was collected from a male donor in good health and CMV-seropositive. The CDR3 protein is CASSPSILRGYTF. The CDR3 DNA reads TGTGCCAGCAGTCCCTCGATCCTCCGGGGCTACACCTTC.